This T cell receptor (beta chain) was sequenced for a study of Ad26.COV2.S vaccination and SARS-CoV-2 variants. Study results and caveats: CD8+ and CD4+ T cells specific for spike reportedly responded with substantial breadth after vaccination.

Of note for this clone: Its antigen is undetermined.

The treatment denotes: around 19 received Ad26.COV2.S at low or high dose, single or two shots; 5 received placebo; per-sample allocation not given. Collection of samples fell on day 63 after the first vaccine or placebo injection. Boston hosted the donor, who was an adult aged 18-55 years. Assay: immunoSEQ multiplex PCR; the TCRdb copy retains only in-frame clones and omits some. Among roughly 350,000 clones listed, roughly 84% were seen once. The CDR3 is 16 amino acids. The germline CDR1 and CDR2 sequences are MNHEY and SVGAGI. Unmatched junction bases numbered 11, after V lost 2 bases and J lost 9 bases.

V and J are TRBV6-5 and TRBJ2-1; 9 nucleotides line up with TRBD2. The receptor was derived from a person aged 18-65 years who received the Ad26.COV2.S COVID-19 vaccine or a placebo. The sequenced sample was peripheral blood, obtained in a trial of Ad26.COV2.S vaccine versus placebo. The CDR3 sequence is CASSYRGGAGVGEQFF. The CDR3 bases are TGTGCCAGCAGTTACCGCGGGGGGGCCGGAGTCGGTGAGCAGTTCTTC.